The sequence of this TCR beta chain was determined in a study of prognosis after radiotherapy for stage I lung cancer. Study information: Every patient with non-small cell lung cancer was judged medically inoperable. Four patients developed distant metastases (median 7 months) after radiotherapy; 15 showed no significant progression.

This clonotype was found many times. Its antigen remains unknown. The genomic DNA TCR beta CDR3 region underwent two rounds of multiplex PCR. The authors ran first-round PCR with primers specific to each TRBV and TRBJ gene. TCRdb redid the calling of the multiplex PCR reads with MiXCR, one entry per CDR3 protein. Of under 55,000 distinct CDR3 sequences listed, about 32% are singletons. The study, taken as a whole, reports: Unique TCR clone counts went down once patients had stereotactic body radiation therapy, median about 10,000 versus 6,900. Diminished Shannon entropy following stereotactic body radiation therapy characterized patients who developed distant metastases.

Germline lookup yields CDR1 SNHLY and CDR2 FYNNEI. Between the trimmed V and J ends, which lost 6 bases and 4 bases, there was a span of 12 bases. The CDR3 totals 13 residues. This rearrangement joins TRBV2 to TRBJ1-1, with D uncertain. The sample in question was PBMCs, obtained before or after stereotactic body radiation therapy (not recorded which). This sequence originates from a donor over 45 with non-small cell lung cancer. CDR3 sequence: CASSSSIRTEAFF. As DNA, the CDR3 is TGTGCCAGCAGCAGTAGCATTCGCACTGAAGCTTTCTTT.